The entry that follows covers one T cell receptor (beta chain) sequence. Its antigen is not identified. This sample was taken from a study of somatic mutations in cytotoxic T cells in rheumatoid arthritis. In the study overall: There were some V beta antibody-stained T-cell populations flow-sorted at nearly 100% purity, and these included V beta1+ cells sequenced for TCRB.

Germline CDR1 is SGDLS and CDR2 is YYNGEE. The CDR3 spans 13 residues. V dropped 3 bases and J dropped 6 bases, with 11 bases sitting between them. Broader study findings: Some patients, about an eighth of the roughly 65, had a largest CD8+ clone that exceeded 20% of CD8+ cells.

Assay used: immunoSEQ multiplex PCR; TCRdb lists only in-frame clones, some missing. Of over 20,000 clones in the sample, more than 75% were seen once. The origin of this receptor is a man between 50 and 59 years old in good health. Sample: CD8+ T cells sorted from blood. The chain has TRBV9 and TRBJ2-3; D gene uncertain. The CDR3 here is CASSGFWADTQYF. The DNA of the CDR3 is TGTGCCAGCAGCGGGTTTTGGGCGGATACGCAGTATTTT. Full variable domain (outside the CDR3, taken from reference TRBV9 and TRBJ2-3): DSGVTQTPKHLITATGQRVTLRCSPRSGDLSVYWYQQSLDQGLQFLIQYYNGEERAKGNILERFSAQQFPDLHSELNLSSLELGDSALYFCASSGFWADTQYFGPGTRLTVL.